Given below is one TCR beta chain in context. There are many counts of this clonotype. No antigen is known for it. Per-nucleotide qualities are absent, and no much larger clonotype sits a single base away. This specimen belongs to a study of Graves' ophthalmopathy and Graves' hyperthyroidism (dated by TCRdb to 2016 to 2018). Context from the whole study: Peripheral blood was collected at initial diagnosis, prior to any treatment. The study used TCR beta repertoire signatures to distinguish Graves' ophthalmopathy from Graves' hyperthyroidism and to predict progression to ophthalmopathy. In total, 135 blood samples were TCR-sequenced: approximately 42 ophthalmopathy, under 85 hyperthyroidism and roughly 17 hyperthyroidism-to-ophthalmopathy patients. To explore V-J signatures that distinguish ophthalmopathy from hyperthyroidism, a discovery set of around 100 patients was enrolled, made up of 43 with ophthalmopathy and fewer than 60 with stable hyperthyroidism. For independent validation, a separate cohort was made up of some 18 hyperthyroidism patients plus 17 patients who later progressed from hyperthyroidism to ophthalmopathy. T-cell repertoires of thyroid tissue and blood were compared in over 5 hyperthyroidism patients. Once sampling was done, hyperthyroidism patients were given methimazole at a starting dose of 30 mg daily, while ophthalmopathy patients were given high-dose intravenous methylprednisolone. What the research found in general, with its limitations: Sample size was not predetermined statistically, and investigators were not blinded to group allocation. In validation, the model predicted ophthalmopathy progression with about 71% sensitivity and roughly 78% specificity; some 13 predicted patients were CT-confirmed with GO in a median of approximately 6.2 months. Among expanded thyroid clonotypes with frequency above 0.001, most also showed up in blood, which suggests that blood repertoires may reflect the thyroid immune response. The 13-signature model separated ophthalmopathy from stable hyperthyroidism with approximately 90% sensitivity and 81% to 82% specificity in cross-validation, and 80%/75% in the test set.

TCR beta CDR3 regions were amplified from RNA transcripts for repertoire sequencing. A first-round RT-PCR used HTBI primers with the Qiagen OneStep RT-PCR kit, followed by a second-round multiplex PCR, size selection and purification. The libraries underwent paired-end sequencing with 100 bp reads on an Illumina HiSeq2000. The original pipeline was this. SOAPnuke was used for read processing, and reads with adapters, uncalled bases, a mean Phred below 15, or no exact constant-primer or identifier match were discarded. High-quality paired reads were merged with COPE v1.2.5. Unique nucleotide sequences were defined as clonotypes and aligned to IMGT TRB V, D and J references using MiTCR v1.1. The analysis was limited to V-J combinations with a frequency above 0.0001, which together covered 99.2% of repertoires. A TCR clonal expansion and chaos score per V-J combination was defined as the ratio of F50 clonal expansion to chaos observed in the TCRdist matrix. Welch's t-statistics and random forest were used to reduce features to approximately 13 V-J combinations, which were fed into a naive Bayes classifier. The Morisita-Horn index was used to measure how similar the thyroid and blood repertoires were. TCRdb took the public reads, trimmed them with fastp at Q25, ran MiXCR for clone calling and kept in-frame beta chains. Records with the same CDR3 protein are collapsed into one entry carrying the most frequent genes and DNA. Clone size and V and J calls follow TCRdb, not the original study. This sample gives roughly 300,000 distinct CDR3 sequences in total; 15% to 20% of them show up just once. About 12% of the sample is held by the ten biggest clonotypes.

The ophthalmopathy patients had moderately to severely active disease, with a Clinical Activity Score of 3 or higher, a NOSPECS grade of 4 or higher, and a disease duration of less than 3 months. Patients with other autoimmune diseases, uncontrolled infections, pregnancy or lactation were excluded from the study. Diagnosis was based on clinical symptoms, serum thyroxine, TRAb, thyroid ultrasound and orbital computed tomography. Ficoll-Paque density gradient centrifugation was used to isolate PBMCs from about 9.4 ml of fresh peripheral blood. Total RNA was extracted with Trizol reagent and quality-checked on an Agilent 2100 Bioanalyzer. From the cysteine up to the phenylalanine, the CDR3 has a length of 16 residues. Of the read, only the CDR3 DNA is kept; its 48 bases are in frame from base 1. V trim: 3 bases; J trim: 5 bases; unmatched bases: 8. Per the germline V gene, MDHEN is the CDR1 and SYDVKM is the CDR2.

This TCR was recovered from an adult man with Graves' ophthalmopathy. Source material: peripheral blood. Recombination connected TRBV28 to TRBJ2-7, and TRBD2 matches 12 of the central bases. Here the CDR3 is given as CASSFGTSGGPHEQYF. The DNA sequence is given as TGTGCCAGCAGTTTTGGTACTAGCGGGGGGCCCCACGAGCAGTACTTC.